This TCR beta chain was observed in a study of shared clonotypes between healthy human individuals. Concerning this clone: Its antigen is not known. Other DNA sequences in the same sample also yield this CDR3.

Data came from immunoSEQ multiplex PCR; TCRdb stores just in-frame clones and leaves some out. The sample carries 2 million to 2.5 million clones, around 92% recorded once. General observations from the study: Naive CD4 clonotypes were shared across a few donors at about 5%.

The CDR3 has 14 amino acids. Germline CDR1 and CDR2: SGDLS and YYNGEE. Trimming removed 0 bases from V and 2 bases from J, with 3 bases in between. This sequence originates from a man between 18 and 35 years old in good health. Some clones in this sample may be carry-over from other donors' samples. The material sequenced was naive CD4+ T cells from PBMCs. The subset is: CD45RA+ positively selected. J is TRBJ2-6 and V is TRBV9, with D unclear. CDR3 DNA sequence: TGTGCCAGCAGCGTAGTAGCTGGGGCCAACGTCCTGACTTTC. It is translated as CASSVVAGANVLTF.